Sequencing of this TCR beta chain was carried out in a study of Ad26.COV2.S vaccination and SARS-CoV-2 variants. Study-level points and caveats: People who got the vaccine had more spike-specific TCR breadth than people who got placebo. Overall T cell responses may have been underestimated by the analyses of TCR breadth and depth.

Indicated treatment: some 20 received Ad26.COV2.S at low or high dose, single or two shots; about 5 received placebo; per-sample allocation not given. Day 63 after the first injection of vaccine or placebo was the sampling time. An Ad26 vector expressing Wuhan-strain SARS-CoV-2 spike served as the vaccine. The sample holds one count of this clone. Its antigen is not identified. The CDR3 sequence is 16 residues long. After removal of 4 bases from V and 9 bases from J, the junction contained 14 bases not matched to a gene. Germline lookup yields CDR1 SNHLY and CDR2 FYNNEI. Here immunoSEQ multiplex PCR was the method, and the copy in TCRdb shows in-frame clones only, minus some. This table has roughly 300,000 clones, 80% to 90% appearing once.

The chain recombines TRBV2 with TRBJ1-5; TRBD1 aligns across 8 bases. The starting material was peripheral blood, obtained in a trial of Ad26.COV2.S vaccine versus placebo. The clonotype comes from a person between 18 and 59 years old who received the Ad26.COV2.S COVID-19 vaccine or a placebo. In DNA form, the CDR3 reads TGTGCCAGCAGTGCGGGCAGGGGGCGATTTGGAACGCCCCAGCATTTT. The encoded protein is CASSAGRGRFGTPQHF.